What follows are 14 T cell receptor beta chains derived from one specimen sequenced in a study of blood T cell repertoires in COVID-19 (TCRdb year 2020). The library was generated by the immunoSEQ multiplex PCR assay. TCRdb re-hosts the immuneACCESS table, in-frame sequences only. Its copies lack some clones; in the studies checked, an unresolved V gene accounts for under half of them, and the cause for the rest is not known. In this sample the table shows about 180,000 clones, about 80% of which occur a single time. 1.5% to 1.9% of the sample lies in the top ten. What was sequenced was peripheral blood. The receptor source for this set is a human donor in a cohort sampled during active COVID-19.

This clone was found a few times. This chain links TRBV6-2 or TRBV6-3 with TRBJ2-7, with 10 bases aligning to TRBD1. Trimming cost V 6 bases and J 6 bases; bases outside gene matches: 11. Germline CDR1 MNHEY, CDR2 SVGEGT. The CDR3 runs to 15 residues. CDR3 bases: TGTGCCAGCAGCCAGAGACAGGGGGCGGGCCCCGAGCAGTACTTC. Its protein product is CASSQRQGAGPEQYF.

The chain links TRBV27 to TRBJ1-5; D gene ambiguous. Deletions cut 3 bases from V and 4 bases from J, with 10 bases between. Germline CDR1 reads MNHEY; CDR2 reads SMNVEV (reference sequence). The length of the CDR3 is 14 residues. The DNA of the CDR3 is TGTGCCAGCAGTTTCGACCGGGATAATCAGCCCCAGCATTTT. Its protein product is CASSFDRDNQPQHF.

This clone was seen a few times. V and J are TRBV18 and TRBJ1-2; D is unresolved. Trimming removed 3 bases from V and 7 bases from J, with 9 bases in between. The CDR3 has 12 residues. Germline V gene data show CDR1 as KGHSH and CDR2 as LQKENI. CDR3 coding DNA: TGTGCCAGCTCACCCGACGAGGCTGGCTACACCTTC. It yields the protein CASSPDEAGYTF.

J is TRBJ2-7 and V is TRBV6-1, with 9 bases identical to TRBD1. The CDR3 runs 14 residues. The V segment lost 1 base and the J segment 5 bases; nucleotides outside the gene matches: 3. Germline V gene lookup returns CDR1 MNHNS and CDR2 SASEGT. CDR3 in amino acids: CASSEDRGRNEQYF. Here the CDR3 DNA reads TGTGCCAGCAGTGAAGACAGGGGGCGGAACGAGCAGTACTTC.

The chain carries TRBV11-1 and TRBJ2-7; perhaps TRBD1 as D (6 bases). The V end was cut by 5 bases, the J end by 4 bases, with 9 bases between. The CDR3 has 12 amino acids. Germline V gives CDR1 SGHAT, CDR2 FQDESV (reference sequence). As DNA, the CDR3 is TGTGCCAGCAGCGGGACAAAGTACGAGCAGTACTTC. Its protein product is CASSGTKYEQYF.

The V and J genes are TRBV3-1 (or the pseudogene TRBV3-2) and TRBJ1-2; TRBD1 matches at 7 bases. V was clipped by 3 bases and J by 4 bases; unmatched bases: 8. Germline CDR1 and CDR2: LGHDT and YNNKEL (reference sequence). This CDR3 contains 15 residues. The CDR3 region is CASSQTPGQPYGYTF. The CDR3 DNA reads TGTGCCAGCAGCCAGACACCGGGACAGCCCTATGGCTACACCTTC.

The chain joins TRBV3-1 (or the pseudogene TRBV3-2) to TRBJ2-2; no definite D call. The CDR3 length is 14 residues. V was cut by 1 base and J by 1 base, with 4 bases left in between. Germline V gives CDR1 LGHDT, CDR2 YNNKEL (reference sequence). The CDR3 is CASSQAWNTGELFF. In DNA form, the CDR3 reads TGTGCCAGCAGCCAAGCGTGGAACACCGGGGAGCTGTTTTTT.

In this sample, this clone turned up once. This sequence joins TRBV7-2 and TRBJ1-3, with D possibly TRBD1 on 5 matching bases. Trimming removed 4 bases from V and 1 base from J, with 11 bases in between. Germline-derived CDR1 and CDR2 are SGHTA and FQGNSA. The CDR3 has 15 residues. The CDR3 bases are TGTGCCAGCAGCTCGGGGGGGGGATCTGGAAACACCATATATTTT. Residues: CASSSGGGSGNTIYF. Complete variable domain (other parts from reference TRBV7-2 and TRBJ1-3): GAGVSQSPSNKVTEKGKDVELRCDPISGHTALYWYRQSLGQGLEFLIYFQGNSAPDKSGLPSDRFSAERTGGSVSTLTIQRTQQEDSAVYLCASSSGGGSGNTIYFGEGSWLTVV.

The chain has TRBV27 and TRBJ2-7, with a tentative D call TRBD1 (5 bases). In germline, CDR1 is MNHEY, CDR2 SMNVEV (reference sequence). V was shortened by 3 bases and J by 4 bases, with 13 bases between the two germline ends. The CDR3 spans 14 residues. The CDR3 nucleotides are TGTGCCAGCAGTTTTGGGGCAGGATTTTACGAGCAGTACTTC. It encodes CASSFGAGFYEQYF.

The chain couples TRBV9 to TRBJ2-7; tentative D call: TRBD1 (6 bases). The CDR3 sequence is 14 residues long. With 3 bases removed from V and 0 bases from J, the gap between germline ends came to 10 bases. The germline V gene encodes CDR1 SGDLS and CDR2 YYNGEE. The CDR3 loop reads CASSATGTSYEQYF. CDR3 bases: TGTGCCAGCAGCGCTACAGGGACCTCCTACGAGCAGTACTTC. Drawing the rest from reference TRBV9 and TRBJ2-7, the complete variable domain is DSGVTQTPKHLITATGQRVTLRCSPRSGDLSVYWYQQSLDQGLQFLIQYYNGEERAKGNILERFSAQQFPDLHSELNLSSLELGDSALYFCASSATGTSYEQYFGPGTRLTVT.

There are a few counts of this clone. The chain couples TRBV12-5 to TRBJ1-2; 8 bases line up with TRBD1. CDR3 length equals 14 residues. Looked up from germline, CDR1 is LGHNT and CDR2 is FRNRAP. V gave up 1 base and J gave up 7 bases; unmatched junction bases: 5. This chain's CDR3 is CASGLETGVLGYTF. In DNA form, the CDR3 reads TGTGCTAGTGGTTTGGAGACAGGGGTCCTTGGCTACACCTTC.

The chain is built from TRBV7-9 and TRBJ1-1; TRBD1 aligns across 11 bases. The CDR3 spans 16 residues. Germline trimming cut 0 bases from V and 5 bases from J; bases unmatched to any gene: 5. Germline CDR1 reads SEHNR; CDR2 reads FQNEAQ (reference sequence). The CDR3 nucleotides read TGTGCCAGCAGCTTAGCGGACAGGGGGCGCCGGACTGAAGCTTTCTTT. It is translated as CASSLADRGRRTEAFF.

The V call is TRBV5-4, the J call TRBJ1-6; a weak D match, TRBD1 (5 bases). This CDR3 is 14 amino acids long. Germline V gene data show CDR1 as SGHNT and CDR2 as YYREEE (reference sequence). The V and J ends lost 10 bases and 5 bases respectively, with 16 bases between them. The DNA for the CDR3 is TGTGCCGCTGGGGCAGGATCGAATAATTCACCCCTCCACTTT. This codes for CAAGAGSNNSPLHF.

CDR3 loop: CSVEDPRYNEQFF. The CDR3 DNA reads as TGCAGCGTTGAAGATCCACGGTACAATGAGCAGTTCTTC. The chain employs TRBV29-1 and TRBJ2-1, with unresolved D. Germline V lookup: CDR1 SQVTM, CDR2 ANQGSEA. V lost 0 bases to trimming and J lost 4 bases, with 7 bases between them. The CDR3 has 13 residues.